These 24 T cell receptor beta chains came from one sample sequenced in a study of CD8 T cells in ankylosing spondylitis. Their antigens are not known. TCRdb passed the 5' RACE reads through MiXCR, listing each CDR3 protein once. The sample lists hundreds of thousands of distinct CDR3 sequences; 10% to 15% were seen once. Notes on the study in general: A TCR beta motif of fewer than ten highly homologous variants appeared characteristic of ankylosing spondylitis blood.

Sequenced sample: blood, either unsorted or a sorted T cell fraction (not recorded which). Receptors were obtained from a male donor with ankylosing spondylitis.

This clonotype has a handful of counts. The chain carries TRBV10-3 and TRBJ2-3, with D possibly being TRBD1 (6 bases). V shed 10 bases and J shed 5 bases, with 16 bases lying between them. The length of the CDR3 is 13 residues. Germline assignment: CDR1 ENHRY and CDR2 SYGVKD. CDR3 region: CATDTGYGDTQYF. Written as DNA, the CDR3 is TGTGCCACCGATACAGGGTACGGAGATACGCAGTATTTT.

The DNA of the CDR3 is TGTGCCAGCAGCCCCCGGACGGGTTACTACGAGCAGTACTTC. Translating it yields CASSPRTGYYEQYF. J is TRBJ2-7 and V is TRBV9; the D is unclear. V lost 4 bases and J lost 3, with 14 bases in between. CDR1 is SGDLS, CDR2 YYNGEE, per germline. The CDR3 is made up of 14 amino acids.

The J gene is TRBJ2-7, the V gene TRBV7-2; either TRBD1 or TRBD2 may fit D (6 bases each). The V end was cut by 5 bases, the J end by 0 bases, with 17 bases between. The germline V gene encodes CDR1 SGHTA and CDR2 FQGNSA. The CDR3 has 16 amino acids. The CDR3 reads CASSILGGPLSYEQYF. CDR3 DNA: TGTGCCAGCAGCATCCTGGGGGGCCCCCTCTCCTACGAGCAGTACTTC.

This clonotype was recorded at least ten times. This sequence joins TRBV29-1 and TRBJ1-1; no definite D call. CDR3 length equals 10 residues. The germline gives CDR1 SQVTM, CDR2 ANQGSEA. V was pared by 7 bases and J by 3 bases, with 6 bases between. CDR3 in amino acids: CSARDTEAFF. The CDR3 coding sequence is TGCAGCGCCCGGGACACTGAAGCTTTCTTT.

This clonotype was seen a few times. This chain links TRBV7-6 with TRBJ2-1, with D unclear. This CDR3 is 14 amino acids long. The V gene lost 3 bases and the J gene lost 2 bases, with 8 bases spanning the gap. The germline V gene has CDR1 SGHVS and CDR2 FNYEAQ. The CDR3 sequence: CASSLTQTYNEQFF. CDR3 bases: TGTGCCAGCAGCTTGACACAGACCTACAATGAGCAGTTCTTC.

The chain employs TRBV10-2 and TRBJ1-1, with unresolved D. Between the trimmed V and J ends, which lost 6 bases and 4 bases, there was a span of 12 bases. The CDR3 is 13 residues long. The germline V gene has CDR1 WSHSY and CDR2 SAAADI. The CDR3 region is CASSPWGSTEAFF. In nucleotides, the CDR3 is TGCGCCAGCAGCCCATGGGGTAGCACTGAAGCTTTCTTT.

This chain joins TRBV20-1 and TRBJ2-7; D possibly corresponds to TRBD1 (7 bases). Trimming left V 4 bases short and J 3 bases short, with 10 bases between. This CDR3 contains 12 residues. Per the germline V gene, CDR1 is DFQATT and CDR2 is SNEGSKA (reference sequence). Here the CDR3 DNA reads TGCAGTGCTACCAGGGGGGTCTACGAGCAGTACTTC. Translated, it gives CSATRGVYEQYF.

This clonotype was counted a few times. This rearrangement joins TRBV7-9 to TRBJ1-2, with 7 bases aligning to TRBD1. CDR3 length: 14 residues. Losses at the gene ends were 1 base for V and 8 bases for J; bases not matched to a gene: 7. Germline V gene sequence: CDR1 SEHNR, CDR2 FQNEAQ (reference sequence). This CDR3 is CASSLGVGGLGYTF. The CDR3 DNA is TGTGCCAGCAGCTTAGGAGTAGGGGGCCTCGGCTACACCTTC.

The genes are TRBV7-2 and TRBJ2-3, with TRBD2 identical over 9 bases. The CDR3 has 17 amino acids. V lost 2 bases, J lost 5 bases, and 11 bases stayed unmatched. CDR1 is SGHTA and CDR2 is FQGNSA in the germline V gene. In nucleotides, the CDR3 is TGTGCCAGCAGCTTACAGTCCGGTCTAGCGGGGATAGATACGCAGTATTTT. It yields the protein CASSLQSGLAGIDTQYF.

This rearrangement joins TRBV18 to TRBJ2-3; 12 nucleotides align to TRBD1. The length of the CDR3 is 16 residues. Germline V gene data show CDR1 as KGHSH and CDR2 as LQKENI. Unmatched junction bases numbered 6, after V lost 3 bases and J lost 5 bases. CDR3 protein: CASSPRDRGQGDTQYF. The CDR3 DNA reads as TGTGCCAGCTCACCCCGGGACAGGGGGCAGGGAGATACGCAGTATTTT.

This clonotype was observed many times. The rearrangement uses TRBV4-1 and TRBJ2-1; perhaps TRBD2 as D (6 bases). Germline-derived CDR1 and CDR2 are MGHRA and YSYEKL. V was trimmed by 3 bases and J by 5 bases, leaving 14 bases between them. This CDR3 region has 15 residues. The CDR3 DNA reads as TGCGCCAGCAGCCACCGGGACTTGAGGGACAATGAGCAGTTCTTC. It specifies CASSHRDLRDNEQFF.

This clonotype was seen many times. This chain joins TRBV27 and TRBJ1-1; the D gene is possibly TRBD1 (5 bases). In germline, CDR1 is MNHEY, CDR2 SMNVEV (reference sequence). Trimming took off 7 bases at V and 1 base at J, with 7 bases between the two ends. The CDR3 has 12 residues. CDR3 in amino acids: CASNGGNTEAFF. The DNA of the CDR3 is TGTGCCAGCAATGGGGGGAACACTGAAGCTTTCTTT.

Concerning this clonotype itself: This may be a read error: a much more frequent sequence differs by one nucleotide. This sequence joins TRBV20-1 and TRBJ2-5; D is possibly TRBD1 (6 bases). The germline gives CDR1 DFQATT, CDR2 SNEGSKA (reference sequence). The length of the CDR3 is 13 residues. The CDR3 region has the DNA TGCAGTGCTTTCGGACAGACCCAAGGGACCCAGTACTTC. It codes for CSAFGQTQGTQYF.

In DNA form, the CDR3 reads TGTGCCAGCAGCTTAGTCGGGGGGTTGAGGGACATTCAGTACTTC. It codes for CASSLVGGLRDIQYF. V and J are TRBV7-2 and TRBJ2-4; 7 bases line up with TRBD2. CDR3 size: 15 residues. Losses at the gene ends were 1 base for V and 8 bases for J; bases not matched to a gene: 8. The germline CDR1 and CDR2 sequences are SGHTA and FQGNSA.

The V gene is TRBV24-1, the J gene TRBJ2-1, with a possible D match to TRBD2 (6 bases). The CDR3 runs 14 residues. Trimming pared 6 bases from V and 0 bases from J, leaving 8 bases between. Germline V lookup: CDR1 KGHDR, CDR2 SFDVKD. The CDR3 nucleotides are TGTGCCACCAGTAGGAGGGGCTCCTACAATGAGCAGTTCTTC. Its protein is CATSRRGSYNEQFF.

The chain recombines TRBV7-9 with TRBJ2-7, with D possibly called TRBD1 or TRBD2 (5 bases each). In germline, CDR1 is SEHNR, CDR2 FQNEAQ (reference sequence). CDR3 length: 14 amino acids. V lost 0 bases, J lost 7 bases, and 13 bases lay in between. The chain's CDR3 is CASSLAGPPGEQYF. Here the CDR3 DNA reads TGTGCCAGCAGCTTAGCGGGACCGCCGGGGGAGCAGTACTTC.

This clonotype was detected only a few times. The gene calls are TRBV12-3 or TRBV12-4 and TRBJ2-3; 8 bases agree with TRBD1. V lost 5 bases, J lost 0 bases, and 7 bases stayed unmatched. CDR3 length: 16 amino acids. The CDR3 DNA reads TGTGCCAGCAGTCATCGACAGGGGTCTAGCACAGATACGCAGTATTTT. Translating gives CASSHRQGSSTDTQYF.

As DNA, the CDR3 is TGTGCCAGCAGCTTAGGTGTCTGGGAGACCCAGTACTTC. Amino acids: CASSLGVWETQYF. V is TRBV7-6 and J is TRBJ2-5, with D unresolved. CDR3 size: 13 residues. The V end lost 1 base, the J end lost 5 bases, and 8 bases lay between the germline ends. Per the germline V gene, CDR1 is SGHVS and CDR2 is FNYEAQ.

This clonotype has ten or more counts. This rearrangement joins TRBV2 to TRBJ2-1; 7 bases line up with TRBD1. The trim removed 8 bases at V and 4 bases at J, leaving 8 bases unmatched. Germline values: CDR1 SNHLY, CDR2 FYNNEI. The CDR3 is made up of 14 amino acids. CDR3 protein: CASGRRGIYNEQFF. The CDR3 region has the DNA TGTGCCAGCGGCCGCAGGGGGATTTACAATGAGCAGTTCTTC.

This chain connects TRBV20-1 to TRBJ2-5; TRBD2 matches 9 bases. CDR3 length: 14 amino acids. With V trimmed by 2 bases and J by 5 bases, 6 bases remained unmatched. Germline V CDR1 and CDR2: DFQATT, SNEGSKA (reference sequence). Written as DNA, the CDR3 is TGCAGTGCTAGACCCCCTAGCGGGATGGAGACCCAGTACTTC. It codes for CSARPPSGMETQYF.

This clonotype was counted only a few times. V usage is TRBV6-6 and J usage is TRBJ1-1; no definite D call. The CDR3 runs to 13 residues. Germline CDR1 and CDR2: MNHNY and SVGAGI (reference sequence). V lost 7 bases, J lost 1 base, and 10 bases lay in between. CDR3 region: CASTPPGNTEAFF. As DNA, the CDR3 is TGTGCCAGCACCCCACCGGGGAACACTGAAGCTTTCTTT.

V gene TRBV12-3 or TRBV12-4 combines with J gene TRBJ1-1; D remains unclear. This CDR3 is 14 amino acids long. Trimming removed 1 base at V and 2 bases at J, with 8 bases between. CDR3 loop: CASSLGGFNTEAFF. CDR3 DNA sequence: TGTGCCAGCAGTTTAGGGGGTTTCAACACTGAAGCTTTCTTT.

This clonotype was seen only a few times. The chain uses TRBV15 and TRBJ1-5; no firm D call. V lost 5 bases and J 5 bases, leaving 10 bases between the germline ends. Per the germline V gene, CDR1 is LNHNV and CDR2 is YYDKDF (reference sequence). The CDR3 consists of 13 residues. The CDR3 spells CATSRHPYQPQHF. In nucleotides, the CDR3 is TGTGCCACCAGCCGCCACCCCTATCAGCCCCAGCATTTT.

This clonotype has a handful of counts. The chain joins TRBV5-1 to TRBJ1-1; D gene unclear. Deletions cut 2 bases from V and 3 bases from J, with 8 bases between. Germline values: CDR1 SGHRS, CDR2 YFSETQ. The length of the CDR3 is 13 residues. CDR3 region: CASSLTSDTEAFF. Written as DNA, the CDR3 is TGCGCCAGCAGCTTAACCTCCGACACTGAAGCTTTCTTT.